This T cell receptor beta chain was captured by sequencing in a study of regulatory T cells in long-lasting Graves disease. Across the whole study: Graves' patients who were just diagnosed had used antithyroid drugs for under 3 months.

The CDR3 totals 14 residues. Germline values: CDR1 SQVTM, CDR2 ANQGSEA. V was clipped by 2 bases and J by 5 bases; unmatched bases: 7. Time point noted: newly diagnosed GD, antithyroid drugs for less than 3 months. PBMCs provided the RNA from which the TCR library was made. For this clonotype: Its antigen is not identified.

Overall study findings and caveats: With persistent disease, TRBV28, TRBJ1-2 and TRBJ2-5 were the favored segments.

TCR beta libraries were built with iRepertoire HTBI primers and Arm-PCR of CDR3 regions. TCRdb itself ran the multiplex PCR reads through MiXCR, one entry per CDR3 protein. The sample has approximately 360,000 distinct CDR3 sequences; 12% are singletons. These sequences were also reported in another study, on T cells in Graves' hyperthyroidism and ophthalmopathy. Per that study: For Graves' hyperthyroidism to be stable, ophthalmopathy could not progress within 18 months. Among clonotypes expanded in thyroid above 0.001, most were also found in blood.

Sequenced here: peripheral blood mononuclear cells (PBMCs), sampled at new diagnosis, from a patient treated with antithyroid drugs. The V and J genes are TRBV29-1 and TRBJ2-5; 8 nucleotides align to TRBD2. This sequence was found in a woman under 30 with Graves disease. CDR3 region: CSVEPPGGLETQYF. The CDR3 DNA is TGCAGCGTTGAACCGCCGGGGGGGCTCGAGACCCAGTACTTC.